A single sample gave rise to the 6 T cell receptor beta chains below, sequenced in a study of radiation and T cells in renal cell carcinoma (TCRdb year 2020). Read against the paper, the sample's time point label means: blood 2 weeks post-SBRT. The intended sense of this specimen's treatment or condition label: 15 Gy SBRT to primary tumor, nephrectomy 4 weeks later. Library preparation used the immunoSEQ multiplex PCR assay. Entries here come from immuneACCESS through TCRdb and include only in-frame sequences with V and J called. Some clones fail to appear in such tables; in the studies checked, an unresolved V gene covers under half of the shortfall, and the cause of the remainder is unknown. The sample table holds around 120,000 clones, of which 81% were seen once. Over 1.5% of the sample comes from the top ten. The source material was blood, sampled from a patient whose treatment included radiotherapy and nephrectomy. The receptors shown here come from a woman in her sixties with renal cell carcinoma.

The gene calls are TRBV7-2 and TRBJ1-1; 7 bases agree with TRBD1. CDR1 and CDR2 (germline): SGHTA, FQGNSA. The CDR3 consists of 13 residues. Trimming removed 10 bases from V and 5 bases from J; junction bases left unmatched: 10. CDR3 nucleotide sequence: TGTGCCACAGGGGGGGTCGAAGTGACTGAAGCTTTCTTT. It translates to CATGGVEVTEAFF.

The chain joins TRBV5-1 to TRBJ2-3; possible D gene TRBD2, 6 bases. This CDR3 contains 16 residues. V was trimmed by 4 bases and J by 0 bases, leaving 15 bases between them. CDR1 and CDR2 (germline): SGHRS, YFSETQ. For the CDR3, the DNA is TGCGCCAGCAGCCCCGGGGGAGCAGCCAGCACAGATACGCAGTATTTT. The encoded protein is CASSPGGAASTDTQYF.

The chain has TRBV7-8 and TRBJ1-1; D is unclear. This CDR3 spans 15 amino acids. The germline gives CDR1 SGHVS, CDR2 FQNEAQ. The ends were cut back, 5 bases at V and 1 base at J, with 14 bases in the middle. CDR3 loop: CASSPHHGENTEAFF. CDR3 in DNA: TGTGCCAGCAGCCCCCACCATGGAGAGAACACTGAAGCTTTCTTT.

The chain couples TRBV6-5 to TRBJ1-1, with D maybe TRBD1 (6 bases). V lost 6 bases, J lost 1 base, and 12 bases lay in between. The CDR3 totals 14 residues. CDR1 is MNHEY and CDR2 is SVGAGI in the germline V gene. The CDR3 loop is CASRQVDRNTEAFF. The CDR3 DNA sequence: TGTGCCAGCAGGCAAGTGGACAGGAACACTGAAGCTTTCTTT.

The chain recombines TRBV11-3 with TRBJ2-1; 14 positions match TRBD2. CDR1 and CDR2 (germline): SGHNT, YENEEA. J gave up 10 bases and V 4 bases, and 6 bases lay outside the gene matches. This CDR3 is 15 amino acids long. CDR3 sequence: CASSSRTSGRREQFF. In DNA form, the CDR3 reads TGTGCCAGCAGCTCCCGGACTAGCGGGAGGAGGGAGCAGTTCTTC.

This clone was seen only once. The genes are TRBV11-3 and TRBJ2-1, with TRBD2 as a possible D gene (5 bases). Trimming cost V 5 bases and J 1 base, with 15 bases left between them. The CDR3 totals 16 residues. The germline gives CDR1 SGHNT, CDR2 YENEEA. The CDR3 nucleotides read TGTGCCAGCAGCGCGAGACGGGATGGGTCCTACAATGAGCAGTTCTTC. The encoded protein is CASSARRDGSYNEQFF. The variable domain in full, completed from reference TRBV11-3 and TRBJ2-1, reads EAGVVQSPRYKIIEKKQPVAFWCNPISGHNTLYWYLQNLGQGPELLIRYENEEAVDDSQLPKDRFSAERLKGVDSTLKIQPAELGDSAVYLCASSARRDGSYNEQFFGPGTRLTVL.